This T cell receptor (beta chain) was identified during a study of PD-1 blockade in classical Hodgkin lymphoma. This CDR3 comprises 15 residues. V lost 2 bases to trimming and J lost 1 base, with 11 bases between them. The germline V gene has CDR1 SGHTA and CDR2 FQGTGA. Every patient experienced relapse after autologous stem cell transplantation, and brentuximab vedotin exposure varied. Patients had relapsed/refractory classical Hodgkin lymphoma with complete response, partial response or progressive disease as best response. Concerning this clone: Its antigen is as yet unknown.

Study-wide results and limits: Diversity similar to that of newly diagnosed patients was seen at baseline in complete responders. Baseline TCR diversity was reportedly lower in newly diagnosed patients than healthy donors.

Here immunoSEQ multiplex PCR was the method, and the copy in TCRdb shows in-frame clones only, minus some. The data contain about 75,000 clones, 85% to 95% of them singletons. This specimen was peripheral blood mononuclear cells (PBMCs), taken at baseline. The clonotype comes from a human donor with classical Hodgkin lymphoma. The chain has TRBV7-3 and TRBJ1-1; D unclear. The CDR3 DNA follows: TGTGCCAGCAGCTTAGGTCAAGGCCCGAACACTGAAGCTTTCTTT. Translating gives CASSLGQGPNTEAFF.